This T cell receptor (beta chain) originates from a study of blood T cell repertoires in COVID-19. Turning to the study itself: From T cells, B-cell-depleted T cells, or PBMCs came the material, which was cDNA or gDNA.

For this clone: Other nucleotide sequences from this sample produce the same CDR3.

Only in-frame clones appear in the TCRdb table, and some are missing; sequencing was by immunoSEQ multiplex PCR. Here the sample spans around 130,000 clones, about 86% being singletons. Germline V gene sequence: CDR1 KGHSH, CDR2 LQKENI. The CDR3 consists of 14 residues. The V end was cut by 2 bases, the J end by 4 bases, with 9 bases between. The TCR was taken from a woman between 50 and 59 years old with acute or convalescent COVID-19. This chain uses TRBV18 with TRBJ1-5; D is ambiguous. The sample was peripheral blood. CDR3 nucleotides: TGTGCCAGCTCACCAAATTCGGGGAATCAGCCCCAGCATTTT. Amino acids: CASSPNSGNQPQHF.